Each of the 20 T cell receptor beta chains below was sequenced from the same sample in a study of cytomegalovirus exposure and HLA in healthy donors. In the PCR, 60 Vbeta and 13 Jbeta primers were used. Assay: immunoSEQ multiplex PCR; the TCRdb copy retains only in-frame clones and omits some. The sample holds 200,000 to 250,000 clones, approximately 83% seen once. Material: PBMCs. These receptors were taken from a girl aged 5 to 17 in good health and CMV-seronegative.

This chain links TRBV18 with TRBJ2-5, with a tentative D call TRBD2 (6 bases). Germline values: CDR1 KGHSH, CDR2 LQKENI. This CDR3 is built from 13 residues. V was clipped by 3 bases and J by 5 bases, with 10 bases between them. The CDR3 loop is CASSPGGAETQYF. The CDR3 nucleotides are TGTGCCAGCTCACCTGGCGGGGCCGAGACCCAGTACTTC.

CDR3 loop: CASSFGGKKNTEAFF. The CDR3, as DNA: TGTGCCAGCAGTTTTGGAGGGAAAAAAAACACTGAAGCTTTCTTT. This rearrangement joins TRBV28 to TRBJ1-1; D is ambiguous. Germline V gives CDR1 MDHEN, CDR2 SYDVKM. The CDR3 has 15 residues. V lost 3 bases to trimming and J lost 2 bases, with 13 bases between them. The full variable domain, with the rest looked up from reference TRBV28 and TRBJ1-1, is DVKVTQSSRYLVKRTGEKVFLECVQDMDHENMFWYRQDPGLGLRLIYFSYDVKMKEKGDIPEGYSVSREKKERFSLILESASTNQTSMYLCASSFGGKKNTEAFFGQGTRLTVV.

V usage is TRBV30 and J usage is TRBJ1-2; D is unresolved. This CDR3 region has 14 residues. Germline loops: CDR1 GTSNPN, CDR2 SVGIG (reference sequence). Trimming took off 0 bases at V and 1 base at J, with 9 bases between the two ends. The CDR3 sequence: CAWSVGGVNYGYTF. In DNA, the CDR3 is TGTGCCTGGAGTGTGGGTGGAGTTAACTATGGCTACACCTTC. Full variable domain (missing parts from reference TRBV30 and TRBJ1-2): SQTIHQWPATLVQPVGSPLSLECTVEGTSNPNLYWYRQAAGRGLQLLFYSVGIGQISSEVPQNLSASRPQDRQFILSSKKLLLSDSGFYLCAWSVGGVNYGYTFGSGTRLTVV.

Of note for this clone: An end of the junction differs from the germline gene, which may be a read error. The chain uses TRBV14 and TRBJ1-2; 10 bases line up with TRBD1. Per germline, CDR1 SGHDN and CDR2 FVKESK. The CDR3 has 13 amino acids. CDR3 in amino acids: CASSFDRGHGHTF. The CDR3 DNA reads as TGTGCCAGCAGCTTTGACAGGGGGCATGGCCACACCTTC. The full variable domain, completed using reference TRBV14 and TRBJ1-2, is EAGVTQFPSHSVIEKGQTVTLRCDPISGHDNLYWYRRVMGKEIKFLLHFVKESKQDESGMPNNRFLAERTGGTYSTLKVQPAELEDSGVYFCASSFDRGHGHTFGSGTRLTVV.

The chain is built from TRBV15 and TRBJ1-1, with D possibly matching TRBD1 (5 bases). Germline V gene lookup returns CDR1 LNHNV and CDR2 YYDKDF (reference sequence). Between the trimmed V and J ends, which lost 5 bases and 4 bases, there was a span of 11 bases. The CDR3 is made up of 13 amino acids. The CDR3 coding sequence is TGTGCCACCAGCTCAGGGTCGGGCACTGAAGCTTTCTTT. Its translation: CATSSGSGTEAFF.

V is TRBV6-5 and J is TRBJ1-2; no definite D call. CDR3 length equals 14 residues. V was pared by 2 bases and J by 1 base, with 8 bases between. The germline V gene encodes CDR1 MNHEY and CDR2 SVGAGI. The CDR3 protein is CASSYRRSNYGYTF. CDR3 coding DNA: TGTGCCAGCAGTTACAGACGGAGTAACTATGGCTACACCTTC.

The chain links TRBV11-2 to TRBJ2-7, with D perhaps matching TRBD1 (5 bases). The CDR3 loop spans 16 amino acids. Germline assignment: CDR1 SGHAT and CDR2 FQNNGV. V lost 0 bases to trimming and J lost 2 bases, with 14 bases between them. DNA for the CDR3: TGTGCCAGCAGCTTAGATTTGTGGCAGGGTACCTACGAGCAGTACTTC. Translation: CASSLDLWQGTYEQYF. Full variable domain (outside the CDR3, taken from reference TRBV11-2 and TRBJ2-7): EAGVAQSPRYKIIEKRQSVAFWCNPISGHATLYWYQQILGQGPKLLIQFQNNGVVDDSQLPKDRFSAERLKGVDSTLKIQPAKLEDSAVYLCASSLDLWQGTYEQYFGPGTRLTVT.

The genes are TRBV4-3 and TRBJ1-4; D ambiguous. The CDR3 spans 15 residues. In germline, CDR1 is LGHNA, CDR2 YSLEER. The V gene lost 3 bases and the J gene lost 2 bases, with 10 bases spanning the gap. The CDR3 DNA follows: TGCGCCAGCAGCCATTCCGAGGAGACTAATGAAAAACTGTTTTTT. Translated, it gives CASSHSEETNEKLFF.

This clone was detected once. Here the CDR3 reads CASSSASQGGNQPQHF. In nucleotides, the CDR3 is TGTGCCAGCAGTTCGGCATCACAGGGAGGCAATCAGCCCCAGCATTTT. This chain joins TRBV6-5 and TRBJ1-5; D perhaps matches TRBD1 (6 bases). Trimming pared 4 bases from V and 2 bases from J, leaving 15 bases between. The CDR3 sequence is 16 residues long. Germline-derived CDR1 and CDR2 are MNHEY and SVGAGI.

The chain carries TRBV6-1 and TRBJ2-1, with 8 bases fitting TRBD1. Per germline, CDR1 MNHNS and CDR2 SASEGT. The CDR3 is made up of 14 amino acids. V trimming: 9 bases; J trimming: 1 base; junction bases outside the gene matches: 5. This chain's CDR3 is CASYRDRSYNEQFF. CDR3 coding DNA: TGTGCCAGTTACCGGGACAGGTCCTACAATGAGCAGTTCTTC.

This rearrangement joins TRBV5-1 to TRBJ2-6, with 7 bases lining up with TRBD1. Germline V CDR1 and CDR2: SGHRS, YFSETQ. With 0 bases clipped from V and 2 bases from J, the junction kept 5 bases outside the gene matches. This CDR3 is built from 17 residues. CDR3 sequence reads: CASSLGIDRAGANVLTF. In DNA form, the CDR3 reads TGCGCCAGCAGCTTGGGGATCGACAGGGCTGGGGCCAACGTCCTGACTTTC.

There are a few counts of this clone. This chain joins TRBV7-2 and TRBJ2-7; possible D gene TRBD1, 6 bases. Looked up from germline, CDR1 is SGHTA and CDR2 is FQGNSA. V lost 1 base, J lost 2 bases, and 12 bases lay in between. This CDR3 spans 15 amino acids. CDR3 nucleotides: TGTGCCAGCAGCTTAGAAGAAGGGGGACCCTACGAGCAGTACTTC. This translates into CASSLEEGGPYEQYF.

This clone was seen more than once but under ten times. The V and J genes are TRBV6-6 and TRBJ1-1; no clear D. The CDR3 loop spans 14 amino acids. Germline loops: CDR1 MNHNY, CDR2 SVGAGI (reference sequence). Trimming took 7 bases from V and 2 from J, leaving 14 bases between them. This chain's CDR3 is CASKAPRSNTEAFF. Written as DNA, the CDR3 is TGTGCCAGCAAAGCTCCCCGGAGCAACACTGAAGCTTTCTTT.

This CDR3 is CSVVVGGSAEAFF. The CDR3 coding sequence is TGCAGCGTTGTTGTGGGGGGGTCCGCTGAAGCTTTCTTT. The chain links TRBV29-1 to TRBJ1-1; D might be TRBD1 (5 bases). The CDR3 is 13 residues long. V gave up 4 bases and J gave up 6 bases, with 15 bases separating them. CDR1 is SQVTM, CDR2 ANQGSEA, per germline.

The V call is TRBV7-2, the J call TRBJ1-1; maybe TRBD1 (6 bases). The CDR3 consists of 13 residues. V gave up 2 bases and J gave up 3 bases, with 7 bases separating them. Germline assignment: CDR1 SGHTA and CDR2 FQGNSA. CDR3 residues: CASSLHRDTEAFF. CDR3 sequence (DNA): TGTGCCAGCAGCTTACACAGGGACACTGAAGCTTTCTTT.

This clone was detected once. The chain uses TRBV6-5 and TRBJ1-2, with 8 bases identical to TRBD1. The length of the CDR3 is 15 residues. The germline V gene encodes CDR1 MNHEY and CDR2 SVGAGI. With V trimmed by 2 bases and J by 4 bases, 6 bases remained unmatched. The CDR3 spells CASSYRGQGAYGYTF. CDR3 nucleotide sequence: TGTGCCAGCAGTTACCGCGGACAGGGCGCCTATGGCTACACCTTC.

The V and J genes are TRBV5-1 and TRBJ2-1; 10 bases agree with TRBD2. The germline CDR1 and CDR2 sequences are SGHRS and YFSETQ. The CDR3 runs 18 residues. J gave up 0 bases and V 4 bases, and 10 bases lay outside the gene matches. The CDR3 protein is CASSPLAGAPRSYNEQFF. The CDR3 coding sequence is TGCGCCAGCAGCCCGCTAGCGGGGGCTCCCCGCTCCTACAATGAGCAGTTCTTC.

The rearrangement joins TRBV28 to TRBJ1-3; TRBD1 aligns across 9 bases. Germline V CDR1 and CDR2: MDHEN, SYDVKM. The trim removed 8 bases at V and 7 bases at J, leaving 18 bases unmatched. This CDR3 is 17 amino acids long. In DNA, the CDR3 is TGTGCCAGCTGGTCCCACCTTCTGGACAGGGGAAGCAACACCATATATTTT. Its protein is CASWSHLLDRGSNTIYF.

CDR3 amino acids: CASSGTGPYNEQFF. For the CDR3, the DNA is TGTGCCAGCAGCGGGACAGGTCCCTACAATGAGCAGTTCTTC. V is TRBV9 and J is TRBJ2-1, with TRBD1 identical over 7 bases. The J segment lost 2 bases and the V segment lost 3 bases, leaving 2 bases of the junction unmatched. The CDR3 spans 14 residues. Per the germline V gene, CDR1 is SGDLS and CDR2 is YYNGEE.

This clone was seen more than once but under ten times. J is TRBJ1-2 and V is TRBV6-6; no firm D call. Germline CDR1 and CDR2: MNHNY and SVGAGI (reference sequence). V gave up 2 bases and J gave up 3 bases, with 13 bases separating them. This CDR3 comprises 15 residues. CDR3 DNA sequence: TGTGCCAGCAGTTACGGTCCCAGGCAGGACTATGGCTACACCTTC. It encodes CASSYGPRQDYGYTF.